This T cell receptor (beta chain) was sequenced for a study of breast tumors, draining lymph nodes, adjacent tissues. Study results and caveats: The data were judged consistent with most tumor T cells coming from lymph node and expanding in tumor.

Germline V CDR1 and CDR2: SGHNT, YENEEA. This CDR3 has 13 amino acids. Each CDR3 protein gets one entry after TCRdb re-called the multiplex PCR reads with MiXCR. Of roughly 80,000 distinct CDR3 sequences detected, under 25% appear once; the ten largest clones hold less than 3%. In regard to this clonotype: The antigen remains undetermined. One base away lies a much larger clone, so this may be a sequencing read error.

Axillary draining lymph nodes of breast cancer patients supplied the node samples. The TCR comes from a female donor with breast cancer. Some clones in this sample may be carry-over from other donors' samples. The chain carries TRBV11-3 and TRBJ2-1; D might be TRBD2 (5 bases). The sample consisted of axillary lymph node tissue. This CDR3 reads CAGSLASRNEQFF. The CDR3 bases are TGTGCCGGCAGCTTAGCGTCTCGTAATGAGCAGTTCTTC. Complete variable domain (other parts from reference TRBV11-3 and TRBJ2-1): EAGVVQSPRYKIIEKKQPVAFWCNPISGHNTLYWYLQNLGQGPELLIRYENEEAVDDSQLPKDRFSAERLKGVDSTLKIQPAELGDSAVYLCAGSLASRNEQFFGPGTRLTVL.